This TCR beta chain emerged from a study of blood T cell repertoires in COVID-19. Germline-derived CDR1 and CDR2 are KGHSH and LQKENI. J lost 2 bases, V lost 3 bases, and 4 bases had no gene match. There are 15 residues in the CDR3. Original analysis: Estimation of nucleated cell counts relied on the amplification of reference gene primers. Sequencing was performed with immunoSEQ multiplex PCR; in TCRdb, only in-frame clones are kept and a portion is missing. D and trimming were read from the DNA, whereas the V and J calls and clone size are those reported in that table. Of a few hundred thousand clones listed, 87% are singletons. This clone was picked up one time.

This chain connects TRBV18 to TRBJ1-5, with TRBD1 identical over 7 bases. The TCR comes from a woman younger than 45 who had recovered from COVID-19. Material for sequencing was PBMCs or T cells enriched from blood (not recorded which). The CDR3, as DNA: TGTGCCAGCTCACCGGGCAGGGGGGGCAATCAGCCCCAGCATTTT. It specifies CASSPGRGGNQPQHF.